Reported below is one TCR beta chain. The data stem from a study of blood T cell repertoires in COVID-19. Across the whole study: Specimens from acute and convalescent COVID-19 originated in the United States, Italy and Spain. In each case, the material was cDNA or gDNA derived from T cells, B-cell-depleted T cells, or PBMCs.

Per the germline V gene, CDR1 is KGHSH and CDR2 is LQKENI. This CDR3 comprises 14 residues. V lost 6 bases and J lost 3; bases outside the gene matches: 7. In the authors' methods: Nucleated cell counts were estimated from reference gene primer amplification. Only in-frame clones appear in the TCRdb table, and some are missing; sequencing was by immunoSEQ multiplex PCR. V, J and clone size are taken as reported in that table, and D and trimming were inferred from the DNA itself. The table has fewer than 300,000 clones, roughly 77% seen once. The chain carries TRBV18 and TRBJ2-7, with 8 bases aligning to TRBD1. The sequenced sample was peripheral blood. This receptor was taken from a woman aged 80 or over with acute or convalescent COVID-19. CDR3 coding DNA: TGTGCCAGCTCCACCGGGACAGGAAACTACGAGCAGTACTTC. It encodes CASSTGTGNYEQYF.